This T cell receptor (beta chain) was observed in a study of blood T cell repertoires in COVID-19. Turning to the study itself: Spain, Italy and the United States supplied samples that represented acute and convalescent COVID-19.

This CDR3 region has 12 residues. V shed 5 bases, J shed 7 bases, and the junction held 4 bases outside the gene matches. Germline CDR1 and CDR2: MDHEN and SYDVKM. Before they entered the study, exposed participants had met a COVID-19 case within 2 weeks. The protocol was immunoSEQ multiplex PCR, while the TCRdb copy is restricted to in-frame clones and leaves out a portion. The table records a few hundred thousand clones, around 84% of them present only once. Sequenced sample: PBMCs or T cells enriched from blood (not recorded which). The rearrangement joins TRBV28 to TRBJ1-1; 7 positions match TRBD1. The sequence derives from a woman aged 50 to 60 who had been exposed to COVID-19. CDR3 coding DNA: TGTGCCAGCAGTGTACGGGACAGTGAAGCTTTCTTT. It translates to CASSVRDSEAFF.